The clone carrying this T cell receptor (beta chain) was recorded only once. The table came from immunoSEQ multiplex PCR; TCRdb's copy has only in-frame clones and leaves some out. The sample has tens of thousands of clones, about 90% seen once. This record comes from a study of T cell changes during pregnancy in multiple sclerosis. Trimming left V 0 bases short and J 2 bases short, with 5 bases between. The germline V gene encodes CDR1 SGHRS and CDR2 YFSETQ. The CDR3 is 14 amino acids. The sample was CD4+ T cells from peripheral blood mononuclear cells, taken in the third trimester of pregnancy. This chain joins TRBV5-1 and TRBJ2-2; D unresolved. This TCR was recovered from a female donor with multiple sclerosis, enrolled in a pregnancy study. For the CDR3, the DNA is TGCGCCAGCAGCTTGGACAGAAACACCGGGGAGCTGTTTTTT. It encodes CASSLDRNTGELFF.